This T cell receptor (beta chain) comes out of a study of blood T cell repertoires in COVID-19. This CDR3 spans 14 amino acids. Per germline, CDR1 GTSNPN and CDR2 SVGIG (reference sequence). V was trimmed by 3 bases and J by 5 bases, leaving 13 bases between them. The repertoire was sequenced with immunoSEQ multiplex PCR; TCRdb's copy has only in-frame clones and lacks some. The profile shows over 150,000 clones, around 85% of them singletons. The gene calls are TRBV30 and TRBJ1-4; possibly TRBD1 for D (5 bases). This TCR was recovered from a man aged 35-49 years who had recovered from COVID-19. The sequenced material came from PBMCs or T cells enriched from blood (not recorded which). CDR3 bases: TGTGCCTGGAGCTGGGGCTCCCTGAATGAAAAACTGTTTTTT. Translation gives CAWSWGSLNEKLFF.